These 31 T cell receptor beta chains came from one sample sequenced in a study of blood T cell repertoires in COVID-19. Data came from immunoSEQ multiplex PCR; TCRdb stores just in-frame clones and leaves some out. Among tens of thousands of clones listed, about 80% were seen once. Sequenced material: peripheral blood. These receptors were collected from a woman aged 45-60 years with acute or convalescent COVID-19.

The table lists this clone with a few counts. The chain carries TRBV5-1 and TRBJ2-1, with TRBD1 identical over 10 bases. The CDR3 covers 16 residues. CDR1 SGHRS and CDR2 YFSETQ come from the germline V gene. V was clipped by 5 bases and J by 6 bases; unmatched bases: 11. CDR3 sequence (DNA): TGCGCCAGCAGTTTCCCCGGGACAGGGGATCCCAATGAGCAGTTCTTC. Protein: CASSFPGTGDPNEQFF.

The genes are TRBV10-3 and TRBJ1-1; 9 bases agree with TRBD1. The V gene end was trimmed by 10 bases and the J gene end by 5 bases; junction bases not matched to a gene: 14. In germline, CDR1 is ENHRY, CDR2 SYGVKD. The CDR3 is 15 residues long. This CDR3 is CATRQGGTRGTEAFF. Here the CDR3 DNA reads TGTGCCACCCGACAGGGGGGAACGAGGGGAACTGAAGCTTTCTTT.

Only one count was recorded for this clone. This chain joins TRBV9 and TRBJ2-7; 8 bases fit TRBD1. The CDR3 consists of 13 residues. V was pared by 7 bases and J by 3 bases, with 6 bases of the junction left unmatched. Per germline, CDR1 SGDLS and CDR2 YYNGEE. The CDR3 DNA reads TGTGCCAGCGCGGACAGGGTAGGCTACGAGCAGTACTTC. Translating it yields CASADRVGYEQYF.

The V call is TRBV19, the J call TRBJ1-5, with a possible D match to TRBD1 (5 bases). Germline lookup yields CDR1 LNHDA and CDR2 SQIVND (reference sequence). V shed 1 base and J shed 3 bases, with 28 bases lying between them. This CDR3 comprises 21 residues. The chain's CDR3 is CASSIVVGSQGRVKDNQPQHF. The DNA for the CDR3 is TGTGCCAGTAGTATAGTGGTAGGGTCCCAGGGCAGGGTCAAGGACAATCAGCCCCAGCATTTT.

The chain uses TRBV5-1 and TRBJ2-7; the D is unclear. The V end lost 9 bases, the J end lost 9 bases, and 10 bases lay between the germline ends. Germline CDR1 reads SGHRS; CDR2 reads YFSETQ. The CDR3 is 9 amino acids. The CDR3 nucleotides are TGCGCCATCTTGAGGAGGCAGTACTTC. Translation: CAILRRQYF. The full variable domain, its missing parts supplied by reference TRBV5-1 and TRBJ2-7, is KAGVTQTPRYLIKTRGQQVTLSCSPISGHRSVSWYQQTPGQGLQFLFEYFSETQRNKGNFPGRFSGRQFSNSRSEMNVSTLELGDSALYLCAILRRQYFGPGTRLTVT.

The chain couples TRBV6-5 to TRBJ1-2, with D hard to call. The CDR3 loop spans 16 amino acids. Germline assignment: CDR1 MNHEY and CDR2 SVGAGI. Trimming pared 4 bases from V and 4 bases from J, leaving 19 bases between. CDR3 amino acids: CASSSPGRRKGYGYTF. CDR3 DNA: TGTGCCAGCAGTTCCCCGGGGAGGAGAAAAGGCTATGGCTACACCTTC.

The chain combines TRBV9 with TRBJ2-7, with TRBD2 identical over 8 bases. Germline V gives CDR1 SGDLS, CDR2 YYNGEE. This CDR3 comprises 14 residues. J was trimmed by 2 bases and V by 1 base; bases with no gene match: 2. CDR3 DNA sequence: TGTGCCAGCAGCGTAACTAGCGGCGCCTACGAGCAGTACTTC. Translation gives CASSVTSGAYEQYF.

The rearrangement links TRBV5-5 to TRBJ2-7; 10 positions agree with TRBD1. CDR3 length: 16 amino acids. The J segment lost 0 bases and the V segment lost 4 bases, leaving 7 bases of the junction unmatched. Germline V gene data show CDR1 as SGHKS and CDR2 as YYEKEE (reference sequence). The CDR3 region is CASSRVWDRGSYEQYF. The CDR3 coding sequence is TGTGCCAGCAGCCGGGTGTGGGACAGGGGCTCCTACGAGCAGTACTTC.

The CDR3 DNA sequence: TGTGCCAGTAGTATTTATGGCTTCTCCTACGAGCAGTACTTC. Translating gives CASSIYGFSYEQYF. The J gene is TRBJ2-7, the V gene TRBV19; D unclear. From germline, CDR1 is LNHDA and CDR2 SQIVND (reference sequence). Deletions cut 3 bases from V and 0 bases from J, with 9 bases between. CDR3 length equals 14 residues.

The chain employs TRBV6-2 or TRBV6-3 and TRBJ1-1; D may be TRBD1 (5 bases). Germline assignment: CDR1 MNHEY and CDR2 SVGEGT. V was cut by 2 bases and J by 1 base, with 20 bases left in between. This CDR3 region has 18 residues. The CDR3, as DNA: TGTGCCAGCAGTTACAGCCGCCGTCGACAGACTTGGAACACTGAAGCTTTCTTT. Protein product: CASSYSRRRQTWNTEAFF.

The chain uses TRBV29-1 and TRBJ1-4, with unresolved D. Germline V CDR1 and CDR2: SQVTM, ANQGSEA. This CDR3 region has 13 residues. The V end lost 4 bases, the J end lost 8 bases, and 14 bases lay between the germline ends. CDR3 DNA sequence: TGCAGCGTTGTTGGGCCGGAAAAAGAAAAACTGTTTTTT. Protein sequence: CSVVGPEKEKLFF.

This clone was counted a single time. The chain joins TRBV7-9 to TRBJ2-7; D remains ambiguous. Per the germline V gene, CDR1 is SEHNR and CDR2 is FQNEAQ (reference sequence). CDR3 size: 14 residues. Trimming stripped 2 bases from V and 2 bases from J, with 10 bases between. CDR3 amino acids: CASSLSGTTYEQYF. CDR3 nucleotide sequence: TGTGCCAGCAGCTTATCGGGTACCACCTACGAGCAGTACTTC. The whole variable domain, remainder taken from reference TRBV7-9 and TRBJ2-7, is DTGVSQNPRHKITKRGQNVTFRCDPISEHNRLYWYRQTLGQGPEFLTYFQNEAQLEKSRLLSDRFSAERPKGSFSTLEIQRTEQGDSAMYLCASSLSGTTYEQYFGPGTRLTVT.

This clone has a single count. The CDR3 coding sequence is TGTGCCAGCAGTTATCAGGGCTGGAACACTGAAGCTTTCTTT. It specifies CASSYQGWNTEAFF. The rearrangement links TRBV6-5 to TRBJ1-1; a possible D gene is TRBD1 (5 bases). This CDR3 region has 14 residues. Per germline, CDR1 MNHEY and CDR2 SVGAGI. V lost 3 bases, J lost 1 base, and 9 bases lay in between.

This chain connects TRBV2 to TRBJ1-2, with D possibly TRBD1 on 6 matching bases. Trimming stripped 4 bases from V and 4 bases from J, with 13 bases between. Germline CDR1 reads SNHLY; CDR2 reads FYNNEI. The CDR3 runs to 14 residues. CDR3 protein: CASSVNRAGYGYTF. CDR3 in DNA: TGTGCCAGCAGTGTTAACAGGGCAGGCTATGGCTACACCTTC.

The genes are TRBV28 and TRBJ1-2, with a weak D call TRBD1 (6 bases). V gave up 6 bases and J gave up 4 bases, with 18 bases separating them. The CDR3 spans 15 residues. Germline CDR1 reads MDHEN; CDR2 reads SYDVKM. Here the CDR3 reads CASSWGGAVSYGYTF. Written as DNA, the CDR3 is TGTGCCAGCAGCTGGGGGGGCGCCGTTAGCTATGGCTACACCTTC.

This clone occurred a few times. This chain connects TRBV11-2 to TRBJ2-2; D is unresolved. The CDR3 contains 14 residues. Germline V gene data show CDR1 as SGHAT and CDR2 as FQNNGV. Trimming left V 1 base short and J 6 bases short, with 9 bases between. CDR3: CASSLARSAGELFF. The CDR3 nucleotides read TGTGCCAGCAGCTTAGCGAGGTCCGCCGGGGAGCTGTTTTTT.

As regards this clone: Mismatch with germline at one junction end may stem from a read error. The rearrangement links TRBV29-1 to TRBJ2-3; TRBD2 is a possible D gene (6 bases). This CDR3 is built from 14 residues. Germline V gene lookup returns CDR1 SQVTM and CDR2 ANQGSEA. Here the CDR3 reads CSVEGASGTDTQYF. The CDR3 coding sequence is TGCAGCGTCGAAGGAGCTAGCGGCACAGATACGCAGTATTTT.

As regards this clone: This same CDR3 is encoded by further DNA sequences in the sample. The V call is TRBV7-9, the J call TRBJ1-5; D is ambiguous. The CDR3 is made up of 16 amino acids. Germline V gene data show CDR1 as SEHNR and CDR2 as FQNEAQ (reference sequence). The V end was cut by 5 bases, the J end by 0 bases, with 14 bases between. CDR3 residues: CASSPLLEGSNQPQHF. In nucleotides, the CDR3 is TGTGCCAGCAGCCCTCTTTTGGAGGGTAGCAATCAGCCCCAGCATTTT.

This clone turned up a few times. The chain has TRBV28 and TRBJ1-3; D ambiguous. There are 16 residues in the CDR3. CDR1 MDHEN and CDR2 SYDVKM come from the germline V gene. The V gene lost 5 bases and the J gene lost 0 bases, with 14 bases spanning the gap. CDR3 sequence reads: CASSRIRQSSGNTIYF. The CDR3 coding sequence is TGTGCCAGCAGTCGTATCAGGCAATCCTCTGGAAACACCATATATTTT.

Comments on this clone: At one boundary the junction diverges from the germline segment, which might be a read error. The chain joins TRBV19 to TRBJ2-3, with 7 bases matching TRBD2. The germline V gene encodes CDR1 LNHDA and CDR2 SQIVND (reference sequence). CDR3 length equals 16 residues. This CDR3 reads CASSQQYGGSKDTQYF. CDR3 DNA: TGTGCCAGTAGTCAACAGTACGGGGGGAGCAAAGATACGCAGTATTTT.

V usage is TRBV29-1 and J usage is TRBJ2-7; tentatively, D is TRBD1 (6 bases). V was pared by 4 bases and J by 4 bases, with 14 bases between. The CDR3 is 13 residues long. Per the germline V gene, CDR1 is SQVTM and CDR2 is ANQGSEA. The CDR3 sequence: CSVAHRAGYEQYF. As DNA, the CDR3 is TGCAGCGTTGCTCACAGGGCTGGGTACGAGCAGTACTTC.

The gene calls are TRBV11-3 and TRBJ2-3; 8 bases match TRBD2. Germline values: CDR1 SGHNT, CDR2 YENEEA. With V trimmed by 5 bases and J by 1 base, 8 bases remained unmatched. CDR3 size: 16 residues. The DNA for the CDR3 is TGTGCCAGCAGCCCAGGCGCGACTAGCGGCACAGATACGCAGTATTTT. It encodes CASSPGATSGTDTQYF.

This clone came up a few times. The rearrangement links TRBV7-8 to TRBJ1-1, with D maybe TRBD1 (5 bases). Trimming took 5 bases from V and 3 from J, leaving 7 bases between them. The CDR3 is 12 residues long. Germline CDR1 is SGHVS and CDR2 is FQNEAQ. CDR3 amino acids: CASSAGDTEAFF. As DNA, the CDR3 is TGTGCCAGCAGCGCGGGGGACACTGAAGCTTTCTTT.

The chain links TRBV14 to TRBJ2-7, with D perhaps TRBD2 (5 bases). V lost 4 bases, J lost 5 bases, and 9 bases lay in between. The CDR3 covers 12 residues. Germline CDR1 reads SGHDN; CDR2 reads FVKESK. CDR3 sequence reads: CASSRSGNEQYF. CDR3 bases: TGTGCCAGCAGCCGATCCGGGAACGAGCAGTACTTC.

The CDR3 coding sequence is TGTGCCAGCAGTATGGGCCGGAACACTGAAGCTTTCTTT. Translated, it gives CASSMGRNTEAFF. The chain employs TRBV6-2 or TRBV6-3 and TRBJ1-1; D is ambiguous. From germline, CDR1 is MNHEY and CDR2 SVGEGT. V was clipped by 5 bases and J by 1 base, with 8 bases between them. This CDR3 is built from 13 residues.

The rearrangement uses TRBV28 and TRBJ1-2; 7 positions match TRBD1. The V gene's germline CDR1 is MDHEN and CDR2 SYDVKM. The CDR3 contains 14 residues. Unmatched junction bases numbered 9, after V lost 11 bases and J lost 0 bases. CDR3 coding DNA: TGTGCCGCCGACCGGGACAGAGCTAACTATGGCTACACCTTC. Translation gives CAADRDRANYGYTF.

This clone was found a few times. CDR3: CASSQSSDRNYGYTF. Written as DNA, the CDR3 is TGTGCCAGCAGCCAATCGTCCGACAGGAACTATGGCTACACCTTC. This chain joins TRBV4-2 and TRBJ1-2, with D maybe TRBD1 (6 bases). Germline V gene lookup returns CDR1 LGHNA and CDR2 YNFKEQ. Trimming stripped 2 bases from V and 2 bases from J, with 12 bases between. The CDR3 is made up of 15 amino acids.

The chain carries TRBV29-1 and TRBJ2-3; 14 bases map to TRBD2. The J segment lost 5 bases and the V segment lost 5 bases, leaving 15 bases of the junction unmatched. The CDR3 totals 18 residues. Germline CDR1 SQVTM, CDR2 ANQGSEA. The CDR3 loop is CSVLKAGLAGVSGDTQYF. Here the CDR3 DNA reads TGCAGCGTTCTTAAGGCGGGACTAGCGGGGGTAAGCGGAGATACGCAGTATTTT.

V gene TRBV4-3 combines with J gene TRBJ2-3; 8 nucleotides agree with TRBD1. With V trimmed by 0 bases and J by 6 bases, 8 bases remained unmatched. This CDR3 contains 16 residues. Germline V CDR1 and CDR2: LGHNA, YSLEER. DNA for the CDR3: TGCGCCAGCAGCCAAGAGCCAGGGGGCTTGGGGGATACGCAGTATTTT. This sequence encodes CASSQEPGGLGDTQYF.

The chain has TRBV7-8 and TRBJ2-3; 11 bases match TRBD2. The germline V gene encodes CDR1 SGHVS and CDR2 FQNEAQ. V lost 6 bases to trimming and J lost 5 bases; unmatched junction nucleotides: 7. CDR3 length: 15 residues. DNA of the CDR3: TGTGCCAGCAGTTTACTAGCGGGGGTAGTAGATACGCAGTATTTT. Translated, it gives CASSLLAGVVDTQYF.

This clone was recorded a few times. The chain uses TRBV27 and TRBJ1-5; D is perhaps TRBD1 (5 bases). Germline V lookup: CDR1 MNHEY, CDR2 SMNVEV (reference sequence). Trimming cost V 9 bases and J 4 bases, with 13 bases left between them. The CDR3 extends over 13 amino acids. The chain's CDR3 is CASKSGVNQPQHF. The CDR3 region has the DNA TGTGCCAGTAAATCGGGGGTGAATCAGCCCCAGCATTTT.